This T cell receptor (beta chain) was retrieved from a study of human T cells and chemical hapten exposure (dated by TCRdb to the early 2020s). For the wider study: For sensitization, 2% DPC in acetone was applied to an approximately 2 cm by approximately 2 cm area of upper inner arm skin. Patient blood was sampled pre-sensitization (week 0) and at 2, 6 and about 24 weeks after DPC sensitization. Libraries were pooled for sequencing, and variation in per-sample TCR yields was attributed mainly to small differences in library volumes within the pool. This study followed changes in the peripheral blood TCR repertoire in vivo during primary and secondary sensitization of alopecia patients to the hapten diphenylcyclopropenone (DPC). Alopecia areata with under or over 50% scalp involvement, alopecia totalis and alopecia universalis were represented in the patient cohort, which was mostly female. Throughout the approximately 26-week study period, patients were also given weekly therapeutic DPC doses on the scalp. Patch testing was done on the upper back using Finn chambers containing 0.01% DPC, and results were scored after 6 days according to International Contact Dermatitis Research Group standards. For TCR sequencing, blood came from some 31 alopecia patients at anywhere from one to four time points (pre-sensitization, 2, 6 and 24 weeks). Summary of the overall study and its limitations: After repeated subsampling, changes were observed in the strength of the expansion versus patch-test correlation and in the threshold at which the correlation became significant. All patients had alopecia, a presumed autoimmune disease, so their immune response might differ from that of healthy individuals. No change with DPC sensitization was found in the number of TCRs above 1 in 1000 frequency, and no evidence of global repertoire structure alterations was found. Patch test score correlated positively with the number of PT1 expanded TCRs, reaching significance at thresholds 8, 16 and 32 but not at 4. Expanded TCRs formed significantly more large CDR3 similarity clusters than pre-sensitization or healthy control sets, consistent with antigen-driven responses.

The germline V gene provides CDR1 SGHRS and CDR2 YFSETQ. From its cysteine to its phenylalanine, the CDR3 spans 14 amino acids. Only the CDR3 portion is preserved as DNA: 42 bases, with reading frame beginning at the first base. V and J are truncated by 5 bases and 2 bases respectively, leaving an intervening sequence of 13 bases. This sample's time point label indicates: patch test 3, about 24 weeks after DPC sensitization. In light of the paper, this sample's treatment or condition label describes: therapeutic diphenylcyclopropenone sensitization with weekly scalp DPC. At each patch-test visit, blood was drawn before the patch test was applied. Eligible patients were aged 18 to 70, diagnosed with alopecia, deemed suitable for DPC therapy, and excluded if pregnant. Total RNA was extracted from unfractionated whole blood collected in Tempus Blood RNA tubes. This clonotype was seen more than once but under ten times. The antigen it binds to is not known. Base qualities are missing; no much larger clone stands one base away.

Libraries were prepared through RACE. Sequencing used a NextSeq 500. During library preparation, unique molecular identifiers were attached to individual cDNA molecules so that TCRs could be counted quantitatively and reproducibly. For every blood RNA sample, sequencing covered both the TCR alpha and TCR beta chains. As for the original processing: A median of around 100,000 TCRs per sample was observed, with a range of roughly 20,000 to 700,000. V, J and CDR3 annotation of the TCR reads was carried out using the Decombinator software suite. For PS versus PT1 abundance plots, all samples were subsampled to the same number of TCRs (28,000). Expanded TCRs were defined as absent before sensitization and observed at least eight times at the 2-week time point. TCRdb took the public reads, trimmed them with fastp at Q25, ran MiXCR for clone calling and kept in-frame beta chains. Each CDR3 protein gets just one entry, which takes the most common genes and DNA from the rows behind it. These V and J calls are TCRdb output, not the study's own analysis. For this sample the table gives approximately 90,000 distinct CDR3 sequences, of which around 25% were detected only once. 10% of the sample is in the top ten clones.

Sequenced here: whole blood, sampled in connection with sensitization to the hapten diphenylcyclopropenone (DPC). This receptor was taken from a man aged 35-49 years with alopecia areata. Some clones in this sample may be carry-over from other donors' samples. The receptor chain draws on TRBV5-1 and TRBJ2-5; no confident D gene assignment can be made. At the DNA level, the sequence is TGCGCCAGCAGTCACATCGACATTCAAGAGACCCAGTACTTC. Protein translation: CASSHIDIQETQYF.